At least ten counts were recorded for the clone carrying this TCR beta chain. What it binds is not known. The record originates from a study of early T cells in non-severe SARS-CoV-2 infection. Study background: Unsorted whole-blood RNA was sequenced in bulk, leaving chains unpaired.

Germline values: CDR1 ENHRY, CDR2 SYGVKD. The CDR3 is 13 residues long. Trimming shortened V by 6 bases and J by 1 base, and 9 bases separated the two germline ends. Unique molecular identifiers were affixed to single, distinct cDNA molecules. TCRdb passed the 5' RACE reads through MiXCR, listing each CDR3 protein once. The sample lists some 30,000 distinct CDR3 sequences; around 4.5% were seen once. Broader study findings: The matching step, a VDJdb search, favored anti-spike CD8 responses and missed private and CD4 specificities.

This clonotype was sampled from an adult who was a healthcare worker with PCR-confirmed SARS-CoV-2 infection or an uninfected control (not recorded which). The genes are TRBV10-3 and TRBJ2-5, with D uncertain. Sample: whole blood. The CDR3 DNA reads TGTGCCATCAGCGAGCCGGTCCAAGAGACCCAGTACTTC. Its translation is CAISEPVQETQYF.